Below are 19 T cell receptor beta chains sequenced from a single sample in a study of cytomegalovirus exposure and HLA in healthy donors. Researchers ran the PCR with 60 Vbeta and 13 Jbeta primers. Profiling relied on immunoSEQ multiplex PCR, and the TCRdb table lists in-frame clones only, not all of them. The table has about 170,000 clones, 70% to 90% seen once. Sequenced sample: PBMCs. The receptors were gathered from a male donor in good health and CMV-seronegative.

The chain recombines TRBV29-1 with TRBJ1-2; no firm D call. The V gene lost 2 bases and the J gene lost 0 bases, with 7 bases spanning the gap. The CDR3 is made up of 13 amino acids. Germline CDR1 and CDR2: SQVTM and ANQGSEA. CDR3 loop: CSVEIVANYGYTF. CDR3 nucleotides: TGCAGCGTTGAAATAGTGGCTAACTATGGCTACACCTTC.

The chain uses TRBV7-2 and TRBJ2-7; no reliable D call. Trimming removed 2 bases at V and 4 bases at J, with 6 bases between. Germline loops: CDR1 SGHTA, CDR2 FQGNSA. CDR3 length: 12 residues. The CDR3 sequence is CASSLTGYEQYF. The CDR3 nucleotides read TGTGCCAGCAGCTTAACGGGTTACGAGCAGTACTTC.

The rearrangement links TRBV5-1 to TRBJ2-3; 9 bases agree with TRBD1. Per germline, CDR1 SGHRS and CDR2 YFSETQ. The CDR3 has 16 amino acids. V gave up 5 bases and J gave up 3 bases; unmatched junction bases: 10. CDR3 nucleotide sequence: TGCGCCAGCAGGTCACTCCGGGACAGGGTGACAGATACGCAGTATTTT. Translation gives CASRSLRDRVTDTQYF.

Concerning this clone: Within the sample, other DNA sequences also encode this same CDR3. This chain joins TRBV7-2 and TRBJ1-2; possible D gene TRBD1, 5 bases. From germline, CDR1 is SGHTA and CDR2 FQGNSA. Trimming stripped 0 bases from V and 4 bases from J, with 12 bases between. This CDR3 region has 15 residues. The CDR3: CASSLAGRTSYGYTF. The CDR3 DNA reads TGTGCCAGCAGCTTAGCAGGCAGGACATCCTATGGCTACACCTTC. Based on the CDR3 plus reference TRBV7-2 and TRBJ1-2, the full variable domain is GAGVSQSPSNKVTEKGKDVELRCDPISGHTALYWYRQSLGQGLEFLIYFQGNSAPDKSGLPSDRFSAERTGGSVSTLTIQRTQQEDSAVYLCASSLAGRTSYGYTFGSGTRLTVV.

The CDR3: CASSLGLAIYNEQFF. In DNA form, the CDR3 reads TGCGCCAGCAGCCTGGGACTGGCAATTTACAATGAGCAGTTCTTC. This chain uses TRBV4-3 with TRBJ2-1; the D gene is possibly TRBD2 (6 bases). V was shortened by 4 bases and J by 4 bases, with 14 bases between the two germline ends. The CDR3 is 15 residues long. Germline values: CDR1 LGHNA, CDR2 YSLEER.

The chain employs TRBV4-3 and TRBJ2-1, with 8 bases fitting TRBD2. The CDR3 extends over 16 amino acids. Germline V CDR1 and CDR2: LGHNA, YSLEER. Trimming took 2 bases from V and 0 from J; bases not matched to a gene: 3. Here the CDR3 DNA reads TGCGCCAGCAGCCAACGCAGCGGGGGCTCCTACAATGAGCAGTTCTTC. Translated: CASSQRSGGSYNEQFF.

The chain joins TRBV18 to TRBJ2-5, with TRBD2 identical over 7 bases. After removal of 3 bases from V and 1 base from J, the junction contained 2 bases not matched to a gene. This CDR3 spans 14 amino acids. Germline CDR1 and CDR2: KGHSH and LQKENI. The CDR3 region is CASSPGGGQETQYF. For the CDR3, the DNA is TGTGCCAGCTCACCGGGCGGGGGCCAAGAGACCCAGTACTTC.

The chain combines TRBV15 with TRBJ2-5; 10 nucleotides match TRBD2. Germline V gene sequence: CDR1 LNHNV, CDR2 YYDKDF (reference sequence). This CDR3 has 16 amino acids. V was pared by 1 base and J by 5 bases, with 7 bases of the junction left unmatched. CDR3: CATSRGQRGGLETQYF. The CDR3 nucleotides are TGTGCCACCAGCAGAGGACAGCGGGGGGGCCTTGAGACCCAGTACTTC.

The rearrangement links TRBV2 to TRBJ2-5, with 8 bases aligning to TRBD1. Trimming took 3 bases from V and 0 from J; bases not matched to a gene: 3. In germline, CDR1 is SNHLY, CDR2 FYNNEI. CDR3 length: 15 amino acids. CDR3 sequence: CASSEGQAHQETQYF. In nucleotides, the CDR3 is TGTGCCAGCAGTGAGGGACAGGCCCACCAAGAGACCCAGTACTTC.

V gene TRBV10-1 combines with J gene TRBJ1-5, with D unresolved. The CDR3 covers 15 residues. V was cut by 5 bases and J by 0 bases, with 11 bases left in between. CDR1 WNHNN and CDR2 SYGVQD come from the germline V gene (reference sequence). DNA of the CDR3: TGCGCCAGCAGTCGGAGGGTCATTAGCAATCAGCCCCAGCATTTT. Translated, it gives CASSRRVISNQPQHF.

The chain is built from TRBV7-2 and TRBJ2-4; possible D gene TRBD1, 6 bases. The V end was cut by 2 bases, the J end by 6 bases, with 11 bases between. CDR3 length equals 14 residues. Germline CDR1 and CDR2: SGHTA and FQGNSA. CDR3 DNA sequence: TGTGCCAGCAGCTTACAGGGGCCCCTAAACATTCAGTACTTC. This sequence encodes CASSLQGPLNIQYF.

V usage is TRBV6-6 and J usage is TRBJ2-1; D is possibly TRBD2 (5 bases). Germline assignment: CDR1 MNHNY and CDR2 SVGAGI (reference sequence). V lost 0 bases, J lost 4 bases, and 10 bases lay in between. CDR3 length equals 15 residues. The CDR3 DNA follows: TGTGCCAGCAGTTACTCGCCTAGCACTTACAATGAGCAGTTCTTC. Residues: CASSYSPSTYNEQFF.

The chain links TRBV29-1 to TRBJ1-4, with D perhaps TRBD1 (6 bases). Germline V gene data show CDR1 as SQVTM and CDR2 as ANQGSEA. This CDR3 comprises 14 residues. V lost 6 bases to trimming and J lost 3 bases, with 14 bases between them. The CDR3 spells CSVRAGGPNEKLFF. The DNA of the CDR3 is TGCAGCGTCCGGGCGGGGGGGCCTAATGAAAAACTGTTTTTT. The variable domain in full, completed from reference TRBV29-1 and TRBJ1-4, reads SAVISQKPSRDICQRGTSLTIQCQVDSQVTMMFWYRQQPGQSLTLIATANQGSEATYESGFVIDKFPISRPNLTFSTLTVSNMSPEDSSIYLCSVRAGGPNEKLFFGSGTQLSVL.

This clone turned up a few times. V is TRBV4-1 and J is TRBJ1-1; no firm D call. Germline loops: CDR1 MGHRA, CDR2 YSYEKL. V was shortened by 0 bases and J by 0 bases, with 8 bases between the two germline ends. CDR3 size: 15 residues. CDR3 nucleotides: TGCGCCAGCAGCCAAGAATACAATGTGAACACTGAAGCTTTCTTT. Translating it yields CASSQEYNVNTEAFF.

This clone has only a few counts. V gene TRBV5-1 combines with J gene TRBJ1-2; tentatively, D is TRBD1 (5 bases). The CDR3 covers 14 residues. Trimming pared 7 bases from V and 3 bases from J, leaving 16 bases between. The germline V gene has CDR1 SGHRS and CDR2 YFSETQ. The CDR3 reads CASRPSGTDYGYTF. The CDR3 coding sequence is TGCGCCAGCCGCCCGAGCGGGACGGACTATGGCTACACCTTC.

This clone was observed a few times. CDR3 bases: TGTGCCAGTAGTATTGGTGGAGGGGTAGGAGAAAAACTGTTTTTT. It codes for CASSIGGGVGEKLFF. The chain is built from TRBV19 and TRBJ1-4; perhaps TRBD1 as D (5 bases). Germline CDR1 reads LNHDA; CDR2 reads SQIVND (reference sequence). V was clipped by 3 bases and J by 8 bases, with 16 bases between them. This CDR3 contains 15 residues.

The V and J genes are TRBV4-1 and TRBJ1-6; tentative D call: TRBD1 (6 bases). Germline V gene sequence: CDR1 MGHRA, CDR2 YSYEKL. Trimming pared 3 bases from V and 9 bases from J, leaving 15 bases between. CDR3 length equals 15 residues. This chain's CDR3 is CASSQGTGFFSPLHF. The CDR3 DNA reads as TGCGCCAGCAGCCAGGGTACAGGGTTTTTTTCACCCCTCCACTTT.

The genes are TRBV18 and TRBJ2-3, with 7 bases that match TRBD1. The junction had 15 bases not matched to a gene; V was cut back by 5 bases and J by 4 bases. CDR3 length: 17 amino acids. Germline CDR1 reads KGHSH; CDR2 reads LQKENI. CDR3 loop: CASSSTGTASYSDTQYF. As DNA, the CDR3 is TGTGCCAGCTCATCTACCGGGACAGCATCTTATTCAGATACGCAGTATTTT.

The rearrangement links TRBV6-1 to TRBJ1-6, with D hard to call. V was trimmed by 3 bases and J by 9 bases, leaving 12 bases between them. The length of the CDR3 is 14 residues. CDR1 is MNHNS, CDR2 SASEGT, per germline. The CDR3: CASSEVRGASPLHF. In DNA, the CDR3 is TGTGCCAGCAGTGAGGTACGTGGAGCTTCACCCCTCCACTTT.